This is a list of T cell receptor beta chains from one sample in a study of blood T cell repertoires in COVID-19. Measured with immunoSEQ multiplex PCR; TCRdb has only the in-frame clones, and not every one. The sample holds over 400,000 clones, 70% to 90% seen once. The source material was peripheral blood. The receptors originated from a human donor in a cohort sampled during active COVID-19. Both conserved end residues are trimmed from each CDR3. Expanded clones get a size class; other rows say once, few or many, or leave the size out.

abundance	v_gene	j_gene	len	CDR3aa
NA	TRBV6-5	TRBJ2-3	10	ASTGDSDTQY
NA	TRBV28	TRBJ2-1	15	ASSTPGVASQHNEQF
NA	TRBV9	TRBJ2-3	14	ASSDGLGHAGDTQY
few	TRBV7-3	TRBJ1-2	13	ASSPGGTGYSGYT
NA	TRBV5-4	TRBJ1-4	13	ASSTPGQGAEKLF
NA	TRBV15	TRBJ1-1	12	ATSRDTQGVEAF
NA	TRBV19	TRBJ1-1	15	ASSPLAFDTSYTEAF
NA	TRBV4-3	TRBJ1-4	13	ASSQRTGFNEKLF
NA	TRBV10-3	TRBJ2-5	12	AIRSGKLEETQY
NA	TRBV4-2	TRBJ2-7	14	ASSQDVVTSGYEQY
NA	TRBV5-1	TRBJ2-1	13	ASSSDMSSYNEQF
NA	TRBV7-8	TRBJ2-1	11	ASSLLALNEQF
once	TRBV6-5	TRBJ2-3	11	ASSADRIDTQY
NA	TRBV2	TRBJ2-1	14	ASSDRGRRPYNEQF
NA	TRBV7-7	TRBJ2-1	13	ASSLGGTGDNEQF
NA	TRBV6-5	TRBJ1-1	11	ASEGSMNTEAF
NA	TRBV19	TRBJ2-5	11	ASSSIGGETQY
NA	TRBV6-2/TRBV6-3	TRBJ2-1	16	ASSLSGRAGRSYNEQF
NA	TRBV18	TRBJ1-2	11	ATKGAMNYGYT
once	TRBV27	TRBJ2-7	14	ASSTRIKTGGYEQY
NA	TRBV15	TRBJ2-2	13	ATSQRQGSAGELF
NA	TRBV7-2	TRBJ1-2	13	ASSPSGIITYGYT
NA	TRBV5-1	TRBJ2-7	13	ASRPGTGVGREQY
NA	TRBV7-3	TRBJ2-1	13	ASSSATSGSYEQF
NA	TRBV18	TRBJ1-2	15	ASSPNFRTGPSYGYT
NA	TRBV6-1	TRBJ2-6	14	ASSALTSSGANVLT
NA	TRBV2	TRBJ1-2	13	ASSVVDRGSYGYT
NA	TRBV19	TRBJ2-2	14	ASSTGLAGFPGELF
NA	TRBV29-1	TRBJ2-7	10	SVRTGVYEQY
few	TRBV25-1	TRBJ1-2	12	ASSLTGGVYGYT
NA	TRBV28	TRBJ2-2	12	ASSLTSNTGELF
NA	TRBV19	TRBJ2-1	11	ASRGQGFNEQF
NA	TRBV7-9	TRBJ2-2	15	ASSIPTGGVSPGELF
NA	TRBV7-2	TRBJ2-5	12	ASSHRGRPETQY
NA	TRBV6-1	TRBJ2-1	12	ASSENIPHNEQF
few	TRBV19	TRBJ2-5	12	APRAGRAGETQY
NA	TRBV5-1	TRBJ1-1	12	ASSPSTGWTEAF
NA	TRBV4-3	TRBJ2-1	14	ASSQQGSASYNEQF
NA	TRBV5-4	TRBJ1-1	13	ASSWSTGQNTEAF
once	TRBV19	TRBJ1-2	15	ASSQPGQGRPQGGYT
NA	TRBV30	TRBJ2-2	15	AWSVYWLAGDTGELF
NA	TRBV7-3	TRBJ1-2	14	ASSPGGGTPVPGFT
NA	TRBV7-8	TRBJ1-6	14	ATQSRDRVDNSPLH
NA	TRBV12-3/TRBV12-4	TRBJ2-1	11	ASSFSGGDEQF
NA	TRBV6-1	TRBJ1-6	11	ASSEQGYSPLH
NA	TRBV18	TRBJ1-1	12	ASSPLQLDTEAF
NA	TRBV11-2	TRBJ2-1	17	ASSLVPPQGVGPYNEQF
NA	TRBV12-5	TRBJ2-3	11	ASDLAGADTQY
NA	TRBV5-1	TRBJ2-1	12	ASSLVQGGRQRF
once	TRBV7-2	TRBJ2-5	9	ASSTTQTQY
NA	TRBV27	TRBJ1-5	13	ASSSPGTGNQPQH
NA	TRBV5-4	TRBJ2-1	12	ASRTSGAYNEQF
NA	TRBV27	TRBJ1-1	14	ASSFLPTGTETEAF
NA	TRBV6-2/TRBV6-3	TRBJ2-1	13	ASSYSWDSYNEQF
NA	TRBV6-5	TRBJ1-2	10	ATIGGGGGYT
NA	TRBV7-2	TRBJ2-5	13	ASSLGLAGQETQY
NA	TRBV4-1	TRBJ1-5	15	ASSQEYRYYSNQPQH
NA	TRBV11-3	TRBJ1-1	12	ASSLDGQGGAFE
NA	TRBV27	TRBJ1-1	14	ASSSPMGVSNTEAF